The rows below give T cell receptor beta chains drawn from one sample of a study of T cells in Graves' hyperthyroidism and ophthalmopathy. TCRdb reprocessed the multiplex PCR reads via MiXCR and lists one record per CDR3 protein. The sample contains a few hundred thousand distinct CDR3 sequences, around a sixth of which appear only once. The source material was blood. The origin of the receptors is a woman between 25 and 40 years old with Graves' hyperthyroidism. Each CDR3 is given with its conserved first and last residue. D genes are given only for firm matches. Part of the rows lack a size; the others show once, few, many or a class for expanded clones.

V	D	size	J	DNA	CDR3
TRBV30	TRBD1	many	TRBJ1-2	TGTGCCTGGGCGCGGACAGGTCTTGCTGGCTACACCTTC	CAWARTGLAGYTF
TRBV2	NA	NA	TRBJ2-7	TGTGCCAGCAGTGAAGGCTGGGACTCAACCTACGAGCAGTACTTC	CASSEGWDSTYEQYF
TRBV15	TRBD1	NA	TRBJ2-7	TGTGCCACCAGCAGAGTAGATACAGGGGGCGACGAGCAGTACTTC	CATSRVDTGGDEQYF
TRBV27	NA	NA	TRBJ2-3	TGTGCCAGCAGTCCTGGACTACGCACAGATACGCAGTATTTT	CASSPGLRTDTQYF
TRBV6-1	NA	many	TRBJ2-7	TGTGCCAGCAGTAGAACACAGGAGGCCGAGCAGTACTTC	CASSRTQEAEQYF
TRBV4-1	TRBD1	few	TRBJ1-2	TGCGCCAGCAGCCAACTTGGACAGGGACTACGGGGCTACACCTTC	CASSQLGQGLRGYTF
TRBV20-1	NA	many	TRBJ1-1	TGCAGTGCTAGTGGGGGCACTGAAGCTTTCTTT	CSASGGTEAFF
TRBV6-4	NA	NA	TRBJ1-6	TGTGCCAGCAGTGAGGACAGATTAAATTCACCCCTCCACTTT	CASSEDRLNSPLHF
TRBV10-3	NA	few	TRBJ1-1	TGTGCCATCAGTGATGGGGGCGTAGCTTTCTTT	CAISDGGVAFF
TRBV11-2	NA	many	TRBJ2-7	TGTGCCAGCAGCTTAGTTCGCACGGGAGTAGTGTACGAGCAGTACTTC	CASSLVRTGVVYEQYF
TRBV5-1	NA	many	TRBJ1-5	TGCGCCAGCAGCTTGGAAGGCCGTCAGCCCCAGCATTTT	CASSLEGRQPQHF
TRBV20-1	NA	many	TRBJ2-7	TGCAGTGCCTTACGGGGCAATCCCGGCGAGCAGTACTTC	CSALRGNPGEQYF
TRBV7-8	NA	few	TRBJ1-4	TGTGCCAGCAGCTTAGCGACACACCTCGAAAAACTGTTTTTT	CASSLATHLEKLFF
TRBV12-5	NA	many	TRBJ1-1	TGTGCTAGTGGTTGGGGACACACTGAAGCTTTCTTT	CASGWGHTEAFF
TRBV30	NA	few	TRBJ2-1	TGTGCCTGCTCAGGGGTGAATGAGCAGTTCTTC	CACSGVNEQFF
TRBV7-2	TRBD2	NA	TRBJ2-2	TGTGCCAGCAGCTTAGCAGTGGGGACTAGCGGGAGAAGGGAGCTGTTTTTT	CASSLAVGTSGRRELFF
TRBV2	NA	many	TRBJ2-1	TGTGCCAGCAGTGAAGCGCTTCCGGCAGGGGAAGATGAGCAGTTCTTC	CASSEALPAGEDEQFF
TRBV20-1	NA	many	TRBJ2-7	TGCAGTGCTAGAGATCGAGGCGCTCAGTCCTACGAGCAGTACTTC	CSARDRGAQSYEQYF
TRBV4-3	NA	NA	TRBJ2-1	TGCGCCAGCAGCCAAGAACGAGGGGGTAAAGGTGAGCAGTTCTTC	CASSQERGGKGEQFF
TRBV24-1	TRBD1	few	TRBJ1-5	TGTGCCACCAGTGACCGAACAGGGGGGAATCAGCCCCAGCATTTT	CATSDRTGGNQPQHF
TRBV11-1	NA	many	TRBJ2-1	TGTGCCAGCAGTTGGGACTCCAGCCATACAATGAAGCAGTTCTTC	CASSWDSSHTMKQFF
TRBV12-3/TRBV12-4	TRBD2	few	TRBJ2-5	TGTGCCAGCAGTTTCTGGGTAGCGGGAGGAGGTGAGACCCAGTACTTC	CASSFWVAGGGETQYF
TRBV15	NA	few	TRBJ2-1	TGTGCCACCAGCAGAGATCTGAGGGGGTCCTACAATGAGCAGTTCTTC	CATSRDLRGSYNEQFF
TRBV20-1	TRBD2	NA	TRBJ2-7	TGCAGTGCCGGTCGGGAGGGAGACGAGCAGTACTTC	CSAGREGDEQYF
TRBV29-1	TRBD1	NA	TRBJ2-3	TGCAGCGCCCGGGACAGCGACACAGATACGCAGTATTTT	CSARDSDTDTQYF
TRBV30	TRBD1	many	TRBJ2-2	TGTGCCTGGAGTAAGGGGGCGGCGAACACCGGGGAGCTGTTTTTT	CAWSKGAANTGELFF
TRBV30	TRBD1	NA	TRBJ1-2	TGTGCCTGGAGTTTGGTGACAGGGGATGGCTACACCTTC	CAWSLVTGDGYTF
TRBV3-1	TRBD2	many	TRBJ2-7	TGTGCCAGCAGCCAAGGACTAGCGGTCTACGAGCAGTACTTC	CASSQGLAVYEQYF
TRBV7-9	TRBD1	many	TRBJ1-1	TGTGCCAGCAGCTTAGGGTCCCGGGACAGGGGGCCGCGCACTGAAGCTTTCTTT	CASSLGSRDRGPRTEAFF
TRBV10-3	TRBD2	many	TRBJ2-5	TGTGCCATCAGTGAGCCGTTTACTAGCGGCTACCAAGAGACCCAGTACTTC	CAISEPFTSGYQETQYF
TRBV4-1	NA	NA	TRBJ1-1	TGTGCCAGCAGCTTGTTTAACGCCCCCCACGGGGGGTACCTGAACACTGAAGCTTTCTTT	CASSLFNAPHGGYLNTEAFF
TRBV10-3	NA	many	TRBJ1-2	TGTGCCATCAGTGAAGAGGGTACTACTAACTATGGCTACACCTTC	CAISEEGTTNYGYTF
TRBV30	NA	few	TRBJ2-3	TGTGCCTGGAGTGTACGAAGCTTGGGCACAGATACGCAGTATTTT	CAWSVRSLGTDTQYF
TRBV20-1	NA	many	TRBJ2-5	TGCAGTGCTAGTCCTGGGAGCGCGGAGACCCAGTACTTC	CSASPGSAETQYF
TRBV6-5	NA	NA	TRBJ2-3	TGTGCCAGCAGTTACTCTTCGAGGCCTGCCCTGCAGTATTTT	CASSYSSRPALQYF
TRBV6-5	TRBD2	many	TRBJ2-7	TGTGCCAGCAGTTACTTGCTTCGGCGGGAGGCTGTCTACGAGCAGTACTTC	CASSYLLRREAVYEQYF
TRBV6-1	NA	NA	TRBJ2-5	TGTGCCAGCGGGGGGGACAACCAAGAGACCCAGTACTTC	CASGGDNQETQYF
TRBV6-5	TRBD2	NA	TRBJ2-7	TGTGCCAGCAGTTACCCCGCGGGAGCGTCCTACGAGCAGTACTTC	CASSYPAGASYEQYF
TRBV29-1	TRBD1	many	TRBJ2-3	TGCAGCGTTGATAACAGGGGGGCCACAGATACGCAGTATTTT	CSVDNRGATDTQYF
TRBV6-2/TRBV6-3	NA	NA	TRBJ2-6	TGTGCCAGCAGCAAAAGGGAGTCTGGGGCCAACGTCCTGACTTTC	CASSKRESGANVLTF
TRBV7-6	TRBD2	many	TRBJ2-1	TGTGCCAGCAGCTTGTTCCGCGGGAGGGTTATGGATGAGCAGTTCTTC	CASSLFRGRVMDEQFF
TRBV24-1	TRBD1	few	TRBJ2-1	TGTGCCACCGAATCTAATGGACAGGGAAACAATGAGCAGTTCTTC	CATESNGQGNNEQFF
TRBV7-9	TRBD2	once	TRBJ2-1	TGTGCCAGCAACGACCGGACTAGCGGGATGGTTGAGCAGTTCTTC	CASNDRTSGMVEQFF
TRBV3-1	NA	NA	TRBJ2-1	TGTGCCAGCAGCCAAGGTCGGCGGCGGCTATCGGACAATGAGCAGTTCTTC	CASSQGRRRLSDNEQFF
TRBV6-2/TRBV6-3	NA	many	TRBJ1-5	TGTGCCAGCAGTTACGTGGGCACTCAGCCCCAGCATTTT	CASSYVGTQPQHF
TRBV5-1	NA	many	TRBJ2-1	TGCGCCAGCAGCTCCGCGGGGCGGGGCTACAACAATGAGCAGTTCTTC	CASSSAGRGYNNEQFF